Below, one T cell receptor (beta chain) is given with its context. This record belongs to a study of identifying expanded T cells in peripheral blood. Germline V gene lookup returns CDR1 SGHAT and CDR2 FQNNGV. V lost 5 bases to trimming and J lost 11 bases, with 8 bases between them. The CDR3 spans 10 residues. Generated by immunoSEQ multiplex PCR, the TCRdb table keeps only in-frame clones and is missing some. The sample has 55,000 to 80,000 clones, over 75% seen once. The sequence was collected from a person aged 18-69 years in good health. This rearrangement joins TRBV11-2 to TRBJ2-3; D unclear. The specimen sequenced was blood. CDR3 region: CASSHTKQYF. CDR3 nucleotide sequence: TGTGCCAGCAGCCATACAAAGCAGTATTTT.